This TCR beta chain was recovered during a study of blood T cell repertoires in COVID-19. Study as a whole: T cells, B-cell-depleted T cells, or PBMCs supplied cDNA or gDNA.

Only in-frame clones appear in the TCRdb table, and some are missing; sequencing was by immunoSEQ multiplex PCR. The table has 65,000 or so clones, around 90% seen once. This CDR3 region has 14 residues. Germline CDR1 reads SNHLY; CDR2 reads FYNNEI. V trimming: 7 bases; J trimming: 3 bases; junction bases outside the gene matches: 4. This receptor was obtained from a man in his sixties with acute or convalescent COVID-19. The chain recombines TRBV2 with TRBJ2-3; 10 bases fit TRBD2. Material for sequencing was peripheral blood. The CDR3 loop reads CASTPGLATDTQYF. The DNA for the CDR3 is TGTGCCAGCACCCCGGGACTAGCGACAGATACGCAGTATTTT.